The rows below give T cell receptor beta chains drawn from one sample of a study of PD-1 blockade in classical Hodgkin lymphoma. The table came from immunoSEQ multiplex PCR; TCRdb's copy has only in-frame clones and leaves some out. The sample carries roughly 20,000 clones, more than 75% recorded once. Material: CD8+ T cells from blood, obtained before the fourth cycle of nivolumab. These receptors all stem from a human donor with classical Hodgkin lymphoma. Both conserved end residues are trimmed from each CDR3. Expanded clones are given a class, and other clones once, few, many or no size at all.

. | TRBJ2-2 | TRBV11-2 | ASSSRTSGGGELF
. | TRBJ2-7 | TRBV7-9 | ASSVGRIYEQY
. | TRBJ2-7 | TRBV18 | ASSPPGTGDYEQY
. | TRBJ2-3 | TRBV7-8 | ASTSPGGRIDTQY
. | TRBJ1-1 | TRBV5-6 | ASSFFSSTEAF
once | TRBJ2-7 | TRBV19 | ASSPGGPGIVYEQY
once | TRBJ1-1 | TRBV4-3 | ASSQDISGTWNTEAF
few | TRBJ2-1 | TRBV7-8 | ASSLAGRNEQF
. | TRBJ2-5 | TRBV7-8 | ASSLVAGLADQETQY
. | TRBJ2-1 | TRBV7-9 | ASSLQYNEQF
once | TRBJ1-5 | TRBV6-1 | ASSELNRGWRSNQPQH
. | TRBJ2-6 | TRBV4-3 | ASSQADAGANVLT
. | TRBJ2-7 | TRBV6-1 | ASLDTGEQY
. | TRBJ1-1 | TRBV5-6 | ASSLSPVNTEAF
. | TRBJ2-1 | TRBV11-1 | ASSPGTSGGDEQF
. | TRBJ2-1 | TRBV19 | ASTEGLYNEQF
. | TRBJ1-5 | TRBV9 | ASSRGGSEQPQH
once | TRBJ2-5 | TRBV7-3 | ASSLVGGKETQY
few | TRBJ1-6 | TRBV2 | ASSTGSSYNSPLH
. | TRBJ2-5 | TRBV5-4 | ASSLSIQETQY
. | TRBJ1-2 | TRBV30 | AWWTGYGYT
. | TRBJ1-1 | TRBV7-9 | ASSLAQGRNTEAF
. | TRBJ2-3 | TRBV11-2 | ASRDPGSGTDTQY
. | TRBJ2-2 | TRBV7-2 | ASSFPRTADTGELF